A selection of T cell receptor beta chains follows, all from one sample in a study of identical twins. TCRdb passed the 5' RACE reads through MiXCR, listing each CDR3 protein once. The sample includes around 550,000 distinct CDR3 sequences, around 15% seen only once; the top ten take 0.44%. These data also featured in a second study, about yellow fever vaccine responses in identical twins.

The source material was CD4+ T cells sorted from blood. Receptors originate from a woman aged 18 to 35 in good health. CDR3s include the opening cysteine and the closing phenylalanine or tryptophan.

cdr3_aa: CSASGRALETQYF
j_call: TRBJ2-5
v_call: TRBV20-1

cdr3_aa: CASSLEGQGKMNTEAFF
j_call: TRBJ1-1
v_call: TRBV5-1

cdr3_aa: CSAGNTEAFF
j_call: TRBJ1-1
v_call: TRBV29-1

cdr3_aa: CASSIPTGVLLF
j_call: TRBJ2-1
v_call: TRBV6-5

cdr3_aa: CASSDWTTAQHF
j_call: TRBJ1-5
v_call: TRBV6-1

cdr3_aa: CASTDSNTGELFF
j_call: TRBJ2-2
v_call: TRBV28

cdr3_aa: CASSPHGVTKAFF
j_call: TRBJ1-1
v_call: TRBV11-2

cdr3_aa: CASSQDPSGWNTDTQYF
j_call: TRBJ2-3
v_call: TRBV4-1

cdr3_aa: CASRGRRGSGNTIYF
j_call: TRBJ1-3
v_call: TRBV7-9

cdr3_aa: CASSPGTTQPQHF
j_call: TRBJ1-5
v_call: TRBV7-9

cdr3_aa: CSARDPSGSTDTQYF
j_call: TRBJ2-3
v_call: TRBV20-1

cdr3_aa: CASSPNLGGSTDTQYF
j_call: TRBJ2-3
v_call: TRBV12-3/TRBV12-4

cdr3_aa: CASSAGLIYNEQFF
j_call: TRBJ2-1
v_call: TRBV5-1

cdr3_aa: CASSQEPRGSYNEQFF
j_call: TRBJ2-1
v_call: TRBV4-2

cdr3_aa: CASTLGRTPNTGELFF
j_call: TRBJ2-2
v_call: TRBV10-2

cdr3_aa: CASSLLAGGPNGELFF
j_call: TRBJ2-2
v_call: TRBV5-6

cdr3_aa: CASRSGLLGNTIYF
j_call: TRBJ1-3
v_call: TRBV12-3/TRBV12-4

cdr3_aa: CASSDRGISYNEQFF
j_call: TRBJ2-1
v_call: TRBV2

cdr3_aa: CASSIDLELVPGELFF
j_call: TRBJ2-2
v_call: TRBV19

cdr3_aa: CASSPRQYPSSYNEQFF
j_call: TRBJ2-1
v_call: TRBV11-2

cdr3_aa: CSARKPEGSNQPQHF
j_call: TRBJ1-5
v_call: TRBV20-1

cdr3_aa: CASSTEQGIYGYTF
j_call: TRBJ1-2
v_call: TRBV5-1

cdr3_aa: CASYTGTGYGYTF
j_call: TRBJ1-2
v_call: TRBV18

cdr3_aa: CASSLDGREVSGYTF
j_call: TRBJ1-2
v_call: TRBV5-1

cdr3_aa: CASSRLPGLAGTQETQYF
j_call: TRBJ2-5
v_call: TRBV6-1

cdr3_aa: CSARDGTSGRTLNYEQYF
j_call: TRBJ2-7
v_call: TRBV20-1